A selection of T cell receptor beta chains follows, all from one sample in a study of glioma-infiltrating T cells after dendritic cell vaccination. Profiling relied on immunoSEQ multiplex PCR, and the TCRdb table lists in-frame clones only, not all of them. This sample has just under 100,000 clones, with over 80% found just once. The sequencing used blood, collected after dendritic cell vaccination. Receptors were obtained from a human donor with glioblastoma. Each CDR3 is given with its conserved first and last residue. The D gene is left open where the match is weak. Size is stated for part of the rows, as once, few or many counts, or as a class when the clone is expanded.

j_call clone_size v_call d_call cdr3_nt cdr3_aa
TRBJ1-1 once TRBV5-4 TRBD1 TGTGCCAGCAGCGACGGACAGGGTCGAGGGAGAGCTTTCTTT CASSDGQGRGRAFF
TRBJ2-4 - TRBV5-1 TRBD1 TGCGCCAGCAGCTTGAGGGACAGGTGGGAAAACATTCAGTACTTC CASSLRDRWENIQYF
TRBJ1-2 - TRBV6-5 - TGTGCCAGCAGTTCCAGGACAGAGTCCTCCTATGGCTACACCTTC CASSSRTESSYGYTF
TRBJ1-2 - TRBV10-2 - TGCGCCAGCAGTTTGACACCAAACTATGGCTACACCTTC CASSLTPNYGYTF
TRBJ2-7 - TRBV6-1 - TGTGCCAGCAGTGAGCAGCGGACAGCGATCTACGAGCAGTACTTC CASSEQRTAIYEQYF
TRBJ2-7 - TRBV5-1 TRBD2 TGCGCCAGCAGCTCGACTAGCGGGGTTCCCTACGAGCAGTACTTC CASSSTSGVPYEQYF
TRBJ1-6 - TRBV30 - TGTGCCTGGAGGTCACTCATCTCCTATAATTCACCCCTCCACTTT CAWRSLISYNSPLHF
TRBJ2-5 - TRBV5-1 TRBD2 TGCGCCAGCAGCCCCGTAGCGGGAGGACAAGAGACCCAGTACTTC CASSPVAGGQETQYF
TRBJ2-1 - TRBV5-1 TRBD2 TGCGCCAGCAGCAGGGGTCCGGGACTAGCCAGGGATGAGCAGTTCTTC CASSRGPGLARDEQFF
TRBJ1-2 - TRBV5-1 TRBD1 TGCGCCAGCAGCACGGGACAGTCAGTAGATGGCTACACCTTC CASSTGQSVDGYTF
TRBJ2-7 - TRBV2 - TGTGCCAGCAGACCTAGGGACTTAGCCTACGAGCAGTACTTC CASRPRDLAYEQYF
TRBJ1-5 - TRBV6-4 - TGTGCCAGCAGTTACCGGCAGGGAGGTCAGCCCCAGCATTTT CASSYRQGGQPQHF
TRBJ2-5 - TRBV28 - TGTGCCAGCAGTTTCGTCGCCTGGGGGGTGCAGTACTTC CASSFVAWGVQYF
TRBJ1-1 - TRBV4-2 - TGTGCCAGCAGCCAAGATCATACATCTGAAGCTTTCTTT CASSQDHTSEAFF
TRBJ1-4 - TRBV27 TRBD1 TGTGCCAGCAGGAGAACAGGGGAGCCTGAAAAACTGTTTTTT CASRRTGEPEKLFF
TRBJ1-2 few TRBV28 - TGTGCCAGCAGTCCCTGGGACACCTCCTATGGCTACACCTTC CASSPWDTSYGYTF
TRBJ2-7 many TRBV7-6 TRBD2 TGTGCCAGCAGCGCGACTAGCGGGGGTTACGAGCAGTACTTC CASSATSGGYEQYF
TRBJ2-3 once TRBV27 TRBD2 TGTGCCAGCAGTCCAATAGCGGGGGGCACAGATACGCAGTATTTT CASSPIAGGTDTQYF
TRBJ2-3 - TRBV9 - TGTGCCAGCAGCGTATTCGGCGGGGCCGGGACAGATACGCAGTATTTT CASSVFGGAGTDTQYF
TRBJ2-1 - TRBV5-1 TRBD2 TGCGCCAGCAGCTCGACTAGCGGGAGGGCCGCTGAGCAGTTCTTC CASSSTSGRAAEQFF
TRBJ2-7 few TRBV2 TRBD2 TGTGCCAGCAGCGAAACTAGCGGGAGTATGTACGAGCAGTACTTC CASSETSGSMYEQYF
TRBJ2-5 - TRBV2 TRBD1 TGTGCCAGCAGTCCCGGGACAGGGGCAAAGACCCAGTACTTC CASSPGTGAKTQYF
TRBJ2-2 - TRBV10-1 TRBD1 TGCGCCAGCAGTGGCCACAGGGGCGGGGAGCTGTTTTTT CASSGHRGGELFF
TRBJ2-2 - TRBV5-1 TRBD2 TGCGCCAGCAGCGGGGCGAGCGGGGCCGGGGAGCTGTTTTTT CASSGASGAGELFF
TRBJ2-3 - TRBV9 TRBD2 TGTGCCAGCAGCGATACTAGCGGCGGCTTAGCTAGCACAGATACGCAGTATTTT CASSDTSGGLASTDTQYF
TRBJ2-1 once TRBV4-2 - TGTGCCAGCAGCCAAGGCCAAGACAGTTACAATGAGCAGTTCTTC CASSQGQDSYNEQFF
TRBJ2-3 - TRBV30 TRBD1 TGTGCCTGGAGTGCACAGGGGGAGGATACGCAGTATTTT CAWSAQGEDTQYF
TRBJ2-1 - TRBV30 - TGTGCCTGGAGGCGGGCGGGCACCGGGGATGAGCAGTTCTTC CAWRRAGTGDEQFF
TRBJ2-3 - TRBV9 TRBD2 TGTGCCAGCAGCCCCCGACTAGCGGGAGGAACAGATACGCAGTATTTT CASSPRLAGGTDTQYF
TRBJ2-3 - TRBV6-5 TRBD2 TGTGCCAGCAGCACCGGGGGGGCGCAGTATTTT CASSTGGAQYF
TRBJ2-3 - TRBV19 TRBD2 TGTGCCAGTAGTAGCTTTCCTAGCGGGGGTACAGATACGCAGTATTTT CASSSFPSGGTDTQYF
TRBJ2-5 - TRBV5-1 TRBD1 TGCGCCAGCAGCTCTAACCTGGGACAGGGGCGGGAGACCCAGTACTTC CASSSNLGQGRETQYF
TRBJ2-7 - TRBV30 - TGTGCCTGGACTCGTGACTACCTATACGAGCAGTACTTC CAWTRDYLYEQYF
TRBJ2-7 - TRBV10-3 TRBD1 TGTGCCATCACCAGCGACAGGGCTAACGAGCAGTACTTC CAITSDRANEQYF
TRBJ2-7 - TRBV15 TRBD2 TGTGCCACCAGCAGACCCCGGATAATGACTAGCGGTAGCTACGAGCAGTACTTC CATSRPRIMTSGSYEQYF
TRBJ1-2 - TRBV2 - TGTGCCAGCAGTGAAGGCGGGGCAGCCTTCAGTCCGTACGGCTACACCTTC CASSEGGAAFSPYGYTF
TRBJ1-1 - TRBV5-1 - TGCGCCAGCAGCTTCCGGGACACTGAAGCTTTCTTT CASSFRDTEAFF
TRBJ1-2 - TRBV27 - TGTGCCAGCGGTAAAGACAGCTATGGCTACACCTTC CASGKDSYGYTF
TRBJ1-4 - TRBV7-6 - TGTGCCAGCAGCGTGGGGCCTCTTGAAAAACTGTTTTTT CASSVGPLEKLFF
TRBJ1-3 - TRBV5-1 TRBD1 TGCGCCAGCAGCTTTTCTAACAGGGGGCCCGGAAACACCATATATTTT CASSFSNRGPGNTIYF
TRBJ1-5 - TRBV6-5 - TGTGCCAGCAGTGGACAGAGTCCCGGCAATCAGCCCCAGCATTTT CASSGQSPGNQPQHF
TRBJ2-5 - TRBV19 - TGTGCCAGTAGTACTACAGGGACAGAGACCCAGTACTTC CASSTTGTETQYF
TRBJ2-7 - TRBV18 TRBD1 TGTGCCAGCTCACCAACTTTGGACAGGGTCTACGAGCAGTACTTC CASSPTLDRVYEQYF
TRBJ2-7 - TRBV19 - TGTGCCAGTAGTGGAAACAGGGATAGCGGGTCCTACGAGCAGTACTTC CASSGNRDSGSYEQYF
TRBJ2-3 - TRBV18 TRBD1 TGTGCCAGCTCAGCAGAGACAGGGTTGAACACAGATACGCAGTATTTT CASSAETGLNTDTQYF
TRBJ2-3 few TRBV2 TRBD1 TGTGCCAGCAGTTACTGGTCGCACCTAACAGGGGTTGGAACAGATACGCAGTATTTT CASSYWSHLTGVGTDTQYF
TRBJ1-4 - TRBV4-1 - TGCGCCAGCAGCCAGAACGCCGGGAGTCCTAATGAAAAACTGTTTTTT CASSQNAGSPNEKLFF
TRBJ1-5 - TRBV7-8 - TGTGCCAGCAGCATGGACAGTCCCAATCAGCCCCAGCATTTT CASSMDSPNQPQHF
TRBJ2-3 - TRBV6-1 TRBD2 TGTGCCAGCAGTGAATTAGTCGGGCGCGGGGGGGCCATAGATACGCAGTATTTT CASSELVGRGGAIDTQYF
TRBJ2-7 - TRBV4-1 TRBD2 TGCGCCAGCAGCCAAGTTTGGGCTAGCGGGACCCACGAGCAGTACTTC CASSQVWASGTHEQYF
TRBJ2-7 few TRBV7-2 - TGTGCCAGCTCAGCAGCTGGGCCTTACGAGCAGTACTTC CASSAAGPYEQYF
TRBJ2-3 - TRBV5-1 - TGCGCCAGCAGCTGGGGACGGGAGACAGATACGCAGTATTTT CASSWGRETDTQYF
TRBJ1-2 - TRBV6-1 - TGTGCCAGCAGTGAAGGGGCAGTAGTCTATGGCTACACCTTC CASSEGAVVYGYTF
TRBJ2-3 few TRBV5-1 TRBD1 TGCGCCAGCAGCTTGGAGGACAGGGGCACAGATACGCAGTATTTT CASSLEDRGTDTQYF
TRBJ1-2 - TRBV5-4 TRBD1 TGTGCCAGCAGCCCGGCCCTCGGACAGGGGGTATTATATGGCTACACCTTC CASSPALGQGVLYGYTF